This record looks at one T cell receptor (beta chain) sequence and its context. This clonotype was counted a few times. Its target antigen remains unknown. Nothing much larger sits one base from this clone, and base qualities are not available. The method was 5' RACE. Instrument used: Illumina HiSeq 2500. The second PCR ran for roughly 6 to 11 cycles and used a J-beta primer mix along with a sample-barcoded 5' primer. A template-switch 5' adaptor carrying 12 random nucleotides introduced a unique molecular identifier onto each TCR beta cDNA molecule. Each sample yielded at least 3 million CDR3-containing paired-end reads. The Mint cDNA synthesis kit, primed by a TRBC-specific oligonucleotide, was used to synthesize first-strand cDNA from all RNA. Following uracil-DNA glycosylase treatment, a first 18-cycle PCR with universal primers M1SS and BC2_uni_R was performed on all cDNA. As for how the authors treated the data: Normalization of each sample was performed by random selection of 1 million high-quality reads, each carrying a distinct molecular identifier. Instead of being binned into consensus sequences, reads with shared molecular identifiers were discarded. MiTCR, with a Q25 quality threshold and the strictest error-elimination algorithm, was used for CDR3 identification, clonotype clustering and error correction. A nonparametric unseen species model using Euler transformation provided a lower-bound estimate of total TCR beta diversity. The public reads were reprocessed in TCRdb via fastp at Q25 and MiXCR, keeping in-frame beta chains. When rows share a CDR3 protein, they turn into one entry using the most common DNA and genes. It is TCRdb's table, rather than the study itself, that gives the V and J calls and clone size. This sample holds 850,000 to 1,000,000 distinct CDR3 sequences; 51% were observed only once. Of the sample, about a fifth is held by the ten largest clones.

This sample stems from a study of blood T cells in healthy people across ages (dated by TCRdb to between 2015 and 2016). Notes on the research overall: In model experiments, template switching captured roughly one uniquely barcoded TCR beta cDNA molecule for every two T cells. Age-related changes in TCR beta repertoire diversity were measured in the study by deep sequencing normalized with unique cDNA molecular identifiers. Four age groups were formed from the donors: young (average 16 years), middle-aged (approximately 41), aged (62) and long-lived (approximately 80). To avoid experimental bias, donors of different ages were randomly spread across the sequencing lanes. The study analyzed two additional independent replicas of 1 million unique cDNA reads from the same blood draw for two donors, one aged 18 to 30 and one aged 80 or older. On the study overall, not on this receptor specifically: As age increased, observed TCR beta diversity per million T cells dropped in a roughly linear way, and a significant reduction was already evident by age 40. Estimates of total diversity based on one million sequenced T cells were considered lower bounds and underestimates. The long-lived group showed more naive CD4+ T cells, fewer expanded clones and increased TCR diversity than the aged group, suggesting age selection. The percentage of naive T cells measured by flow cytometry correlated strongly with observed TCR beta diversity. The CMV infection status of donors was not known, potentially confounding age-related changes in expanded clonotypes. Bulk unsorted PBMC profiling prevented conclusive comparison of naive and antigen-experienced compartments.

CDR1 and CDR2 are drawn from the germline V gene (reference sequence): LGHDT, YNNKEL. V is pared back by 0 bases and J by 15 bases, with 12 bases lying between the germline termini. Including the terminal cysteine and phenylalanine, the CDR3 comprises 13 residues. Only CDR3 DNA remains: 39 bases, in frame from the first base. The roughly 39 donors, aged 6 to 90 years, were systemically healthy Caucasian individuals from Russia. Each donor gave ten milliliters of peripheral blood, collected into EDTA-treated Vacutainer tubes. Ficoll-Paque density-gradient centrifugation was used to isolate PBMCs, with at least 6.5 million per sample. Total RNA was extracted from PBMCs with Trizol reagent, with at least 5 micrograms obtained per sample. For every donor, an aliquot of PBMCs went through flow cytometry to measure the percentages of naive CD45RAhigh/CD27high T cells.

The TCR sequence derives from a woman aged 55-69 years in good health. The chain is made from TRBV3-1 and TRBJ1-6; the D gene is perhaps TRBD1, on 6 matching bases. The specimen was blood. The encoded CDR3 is CASSQDLGGRLHF. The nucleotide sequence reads TGTGCCAGCAGCCAAGATTTGGGGGGCCGCCTCCACTTT.